Listed here are 22 T cell receptor beta chains from one sample, sequenced in a study of blood T cell repertoires in COVID-19. Clones were read by immunoSEQ multiplex PCR, and TCRdb kept only the in-frame ones, dropping some. The data hold 140,000 or so clones, with about 76% observed a single time. The sequencing input was peripheral blood. The source of these receptors is a woman aged 70-85 years with COVID-19, enrolled during active disease.

This sequence joins TRBV5-8 and TRBJ1-5; TRBD1 might be the D (5 bases). Germline V CDR1 and CDR2: SGHTS, YDEGEE. The CDR3 runs to 14 residues. Trimming stripped 5 bases from V and 1 base from J, with 10 bases between. This CDR3 reads CASRGGGSNQPQHF. CDR3 nucleotide sequence: TGTGCCAGCAGGGGGGGAGGGAGCAATCAGCCCCAGCATTTT.

The chain recombines TRBV5-1 with TRBJ1-4; 7 bases agree with TRBD1. V was pared by 6 bases and J by 2 bases, with 10 bases of the junction left unmatched. Germline V gene data show CDR1 as SGHRS and CDR2 as YFSETQ. The CDR3 is made up of 16 amino acids. This chain's CDR3 is CASKPGGTATNEKLFF. DNA for the CDR3: TGCGCCAGCAAACCGGGTGGGACAGCGACTAATGAAAAACTGTTTTTT.

The gene calls are TRBV12-3 or TRBV12-4 and TRBJ1-2; D is possibly TRBD1 (5 bases). This CDR3 spans 11 amino acids. V gave up 3 bases and J gave up 11 bases, with 10 bases separating them. The CDR3 DNA reads as TGTGCCAGCAGTTTGGGGCGGAGTTACACCTTC. Translation gives CASSLGRSYTF.

This clone was recorded only once. V is TRBV5-4 and J is TRBJ2-1; D is undetermined. The V gene lost 2 bases and the J gene lost 5 bases, with 11 bases spanning the gap. The germline V gene encodes CDR1 SGHNT and CDR2 YYREEE (reference sequence). This CDR3 spans 14 amino acids. Written as DNA, the CDR3 is TGTGCCAGCAGCTTTAGTCTGCGTGACAATGAGCAGTTCTTC. Amino acids: CASSFSLRDNEQFF. The variable domain in full, with the rest retrieved from reference TRBV5-4 and TRBJ2-1, is ETGVTQSPTHLIKTRGQQVTLRCSSQSGHNTVSWYQQALGQGPQFIFQYYREEENGRGNFPPRFSGLQFPNYSSELNVNALELDDSALYLCASSFSLRDNEQFFGPGTRLTVL.

This chain connects TRBV30 to TRBJ1-1; TRBD1 matches at 7 bases. The V segment lost 2 bases and the J segment 3 bases; nucleotides outside the gene matches: 3. CDR3 length: 13 amino acids. Per germline, CDR1 GTSNPN and CDR2 SVGIG (reference sequence). The CDR3 DNA reads as TGTGCCTGGAGTTTCGACAGGGACACTGAAGCTTTCTTT. Translated, it gives CAWSFDRDTEAFF.

V gene TRBV5-5 combines with J gene TRBJ1-2, with TRBD1 matching 8 bases. Germline V gives CDR1 SGHKS, CDR2 YYEKEE (reference sequence). The length of the CDR3 is 14 residues. The J segment lost 4 bases and the V segment lost 4 bases, leaving 6 bases of the junction unmatched. The CDR3 nucleotides are TGTGCCAGCAGCCTCGGACAGGGACCCTATGGCTACACCTTC. As protein: CASSLGQGPYGYTF.

This clone is a singleton in its sample. The chain has TRBV12-3 or TRBV12-4 and TRBJ1-1, with TRBD1 as a possible D gene (5 bases). The CDR3 sequence is 13 residues long. The V end lost 7 bases, the J end lost 1 base, and 10 bases lay between the germline ends. In DNA, the CDR3 is TGTGCCAGCACCCGGACACAGAACACTGAAGCTTTCTTT. It specifies CASTRTQNTEAFF.

This clone was recorded at least ten times. The rearrangement uses TRBV9 and TRBJ2-7; no definite D call. V shed 0 bases and J shed 4 bases, with 14 bases lying between them. CDR3 size: 15 residues. Germline V gene data show CDR1 as SGDLS and CDR2 as YYNGEE. CDR3 loop: CASSVGWSPSYEQYF. The CDR3 DNA sequence: TGTGCCAGCAGCGTAGGGTGGTCGCCGAGTTACGAGCAGTACTTC.

On this clone itself: The sample holds other DNA sequences that translate to the same CDR3. V and J are TRBV30 and TRBJ2-7, with TRBD1 as a possible D gene (5 bases). The V gene's germline CDR1 is GTSNPN and CDR2 SVGIG (reference sequence). V lost 0 bases and J lost 3, with 6 bases in between. CDR3 length: 12 amino acids. CDR3 bases: TGTGCCTGGAGTGTGCAGGGCTACGAGCAGTACTTC. It yields the protein CAWSVQGYEQYF. Full variable domain (remainder filled in from reference TRBV30 and TRBJ2-7): SQTIHQWPATLVQPVGSPLSLECTVEGTSNPNLYWYRQAAGRGLQLLFYSVGIGQISSEVPQNLSASRPQDRQFILSSKKLLLSDSGFYLCAWSVQGYEQYFGPGTRLTVT.

V is TRBV5-1 and J is TRBJ2-1; 14 bases match TRBD2. CDR3 length: 18 amino acids. The junction had 5 bases not matched to a gene; V was cut back by 3 bases and J by 0 bases. The germline CDR1 and CDR2 sequences are SGHRS and YFSETQ. This CDR3 reads CASSSGLAGAFSYNEQFF. The CDR3 region has the DNA TGCGCCAGCAGCTCGGGACTAGCGGGGGCCTTCTCCTACAATGAGCAGTTCTTC.

Written as DNA, the CDR3 is TGTGCCAGCAGAACCCGGGACACCGGGGAGCTGTTTTTT. Translated, it gives CASRTRDTGELFF. V and J are TRBV28 and TRBJ2-2; D not resolved. CDR1 is MDHEN, CDR2 SYDVKM, per germline. The CDR3 totals 13 residues. The V end was cut by 6 bases, the J end by 3 bases, with 8 bases between.

The CDR3 DNA sequence: TGTGCCAGCAGCTTTGGACTAGCGGGGTACAATGAGCAGTTCTTC. Its protein product is CASSFGLAGYNEQFF. This sequence joins TRBV5-5 and TRBJ2-1, with TRBD2 matching 12 bases. Germline CDR1 and CDR2: SGHKS and YYEKEE (reference sequence). V was pared by 2 bases and J by 4 bases, with 1 base of the junction left unmatched. CDR3 length: 15 residues.

The genes are TRBV20-1 and TRBJ2-1; D not resolved. The germline V gene has CDR1 DFQATT and CDR2 SNEGSKA (reference sequence). The length of the CDR3 is 10 residues. CDR3: CRIGYNEQFF. The CDR3 coding sequence is TGCAGGATCGGGTACAATGAGCAGTTCTTC.

Notes on this clone: The junction and the germline gene differ at one end; a read error may be behind it. The chain links TRBV5-6 to TRBJ1-3; D unresolved. This CDR3 comprises 18 residues. Germline values: CDR1 SGHDT, CDR2 YYEEEE. CDR3 amino acids: CASSFKQPHVGYGITIYF. CDR3 DNA sequence: TGTGCCAGCAGCTTCAAACAGCCTCACGTTGGTTATGGAATCACCATATATTTT.

The chain links TRBV19 to TRBJ1-1, with D tentatively TRBD1 (5 bases). Trimming removed 5 bases from V and 10 bases from J, with 23 bases in between. Germline-derived CDR1 and CDR2 are LNHDA and SQIVND (reference sequence). The CDR3 covers 15 residues. CDR3 bases: TGTGCCAGTAGTCTCTTATACGACAGCCTCCAAGGAGCTTTCTTT. It yields the protein CASSLLYDSLQGAFF.

This rearrangement joins TRBV19 to TRBJ1-5; TRBD1 aligns across 7 bases. From germline, CDR1 is LNHDA and CDR2 SQIVND (reference sequence). J gave up 5 bases and V 5 bases, and 12 bases lay outside the gene matches. There are 16 residues in the CDR3. The CDR3 loop is CASSGSFGGGDQPQHF. As DNA, the CDR3 is TGTGCCAGTAGTGGTTCTTTCGGAGGGGGCGATCAGCCCCAGCATTTT.

The chain is built from TRBV5-1 and TRBJ2-3, with 7 bases fitting TRBD2. Germline V gene lookup returns CDR1 SGHRS and CDR2 YFSETQ. V was pared by 2 bases and J by 0 bases, with 3 bases of the junction left unmatched. The CDR3 has 15 residues. The CDR3 is CASSFGSGSTDTQYF. CDR3 DNA: TGCGCCAGCAGCTTTGGTAGCGGGAGCACAGATACGCAGTATTTT. The whole variable domain, filled in from reference TRBV5-1 and TRBJ2-3, reads KAGVTQTPRYLIKTRGQQVTLSCSPISGHRSVSWYQQTPGQGLQFLFEYFSETQRNKGNFPGRFSGRQFSNSRSEMNVSTLELGDSALYLCASSFGSGSTDTQYFGPGTRLTVL.

This clone was counted a single time. This rearrangement joins TRBV4-1 to TRBJ1-2; possibly TRBD1 for D (6 bases). The length of the CDR3 is 14 residues. V was trimmed by 2 bases and J by 3 bases, leaving 10 bases between them. The germline gives CDR1 MGHRA, CDR2 YSYEKL. The CDR3 region has the DNA TGCGCCAGCAGCCAACCACAGGGCGACTATGGCTACACCTTC. It specifies CASSQPQGDYGYTF.

This chain links TRBV19 with TRBJ2-2; possible D gene TRBD2, 6 bases. Germline V lookup: CDR1 LNHDA, CDR2 SQIVND (reference sequence). Trimming took 3 bases from V and 5 from J, leaving 22 bases between them. CDR3 size: 18 residues. Here the CDR3 reads CASSMRRLEGFGTGELFF. DNA for the CDR3: TGTGCCAGTAGTATGAGGCGACTAGAGGGTTTCGGTACCGGGGAGCTGTTTTTT.

The chain joins TRBV28 to TRBJ2-1, with 8 bases aligning to TRBD2. Germline assignment: CDR1 MDHEN and CDR2 SYDVKM. CDR3 size: 15 residues. V shed 5 bases and J 8 bases; nucleotides not matched to a gene: 11. The CDR3 bases are TGTGCCAGCAGTACAATAAGCGGGGGTGGCGATGAGCAGTTCTTC. Its protein is CASSTISGGGDEQFF.

The V call is TRBV27, the J call TRBJ1-2; the D is unclear. The CDR3 is 16 residues long. The V and J ends lost 7 bases and 0 bases respectively, with 18 bases between them. The germline V gene has CDR1 MNHEY and CDR2 SMNVEV (reference sequence). The CDR3 reads CASTTTLLGTNYGYTF. The CDR3 coding sequence is TGTGCCAGCACCACTACCCTTCTCGGAACTAACTATGGCTACACCTTC.

The chain couples TRBV19 to TRBJ2-1; D might be TRBD2 (6 bases). Germline V gives CDR1 LNHDA, CDR2 SQIVND (reference sequence). V lost 1 base, J lost 0 bases, and 10 bases lay in between. The CDR3 length is 16 residues. In DNA, the CDR3 is TGTGCCAGTAGTATAGGTCAGACTAGCTCCTACAATGAGCAGTTCTTC. This codes for CASSIGQTSSYNEQFF.